The 6 T cell receptor beta chains reported below all come from one sample, sequenced in a study of T cells in localized non-small cell lung cancer. Sequenced by immunoSEQ multiplex PCR; TCRdb stores in-frame clones only, minus some. The sample has some 34,000 clones; around 77% are singletons. The sequencing here drew on peripheral blood, taken before any cancer treatment. These receptors were taken from a male donor older than 55 with stage III squamous cell lung carcinoma.

The chain is built from TRBV4-1 and TRBJ2-1, with 7 positions matching TRBD1. The CDR3 sequence is 12 residues long. The ends lost 6 bases at V and 7 bases at J; junction bases unmatched: 3. Germline lookup yields CDR1 MGHRA and CDR2 YSYEKL. DNA of the CDR3: TGCGCCAGCAGTCAGACAGGGAATGAGCAGTTCTTC. It encodes CASSQTGNEQFF.

The chain combines TRBV7-2 with TRBJ1-1; 7 bases map to TRBD1. Germline values: CDR1 SGHTA, CDR2 FQGNSA. CDR3 length: 15 residues. V was clipped by 4 bases and J by 1 base; unmatched bases: 6. CDR3 region: CASSSSGTANTEAFF. The CDR3, as DNA: TGTGCCAGCAGCTCCTCCGGGACAGCGAACACTGAAGCTTTCTTT.

The chain is built from TRBV5-1 and TRBJ1-1; D gene ambiguous. This CDR3 has 16 residues. The germline V gene encodes CDR1 SGHRS and CDR2 YFSETQ. Trimming left V 4 bases short and J 0 bases short, with 16 bases between. In DNA, the CDR3 is TGCGCCAGCAGCCACAATTGGGTCAGCATGAACACTGAAGCTTTCTTT. This encodes CASSHNWVSMNTEAFF.

This clone came up a few times. The chain uses TRBV4-1 and TRBJ1-4, with TRBD1 as a possible D gene (6 bases). V was clipped by 0 bases and J by 6 bases, with 11 bases between them. Germline lookup yields CDR1 MGHRA and CDR2 YSYEKL. The CDR3 contains 15 residues. The CDR3 sequence is CASSQETGSHEKLFF. The CDR3 bases are TGCGCCAGCAGCCAAGAAACAGGGAGTCATGAAAAACTGTTTTTT.

The rearrangement joins TRBV7-2 to TRBJ2-7, with no clear D. CDR1 is SGHTA and CDR2 is FQGNSA in the germline V gene. The CDR3 loop spans 13 amino acids. Trimming removed 1 base from V and 6 bases from J, with 10 bases in between. CDR3 sequence reads: CASSLVRWGEQYF. CDR3 DNA: TGTGCCAGCAGCTTAGTAAGGTGGGGCGAGCAGTACTTC.

The chain recombines TRBV11-3 with TRBJ2-1; D call uncertain. The germline CDR1 and CDR2 sequences are SGHNT and YENEEA. Trimming took off 5 bases at V and 10 bases at J, with 12 bases between the two ends. There are 12 residues in the CDR3. The CDR3 is CASSINQYEQFF. CDR3 nucleotides: TGTGCCAGCAGCATCAACCAATACGAGCAGTTCTTC. Together with reference TRBV11-3 and TRBJ2-1, the CDR3 gives the full variable domain: EAGVVQSPRYKIIEKKQPVAFWCNPISGHNTLYWYLQNLGQGPELLIRYENEEAVDDSQLPKDRFSAERLKGVDSTLKIQPAELGDSAVYLCASSINQYEQFFGPGTRLTVL.